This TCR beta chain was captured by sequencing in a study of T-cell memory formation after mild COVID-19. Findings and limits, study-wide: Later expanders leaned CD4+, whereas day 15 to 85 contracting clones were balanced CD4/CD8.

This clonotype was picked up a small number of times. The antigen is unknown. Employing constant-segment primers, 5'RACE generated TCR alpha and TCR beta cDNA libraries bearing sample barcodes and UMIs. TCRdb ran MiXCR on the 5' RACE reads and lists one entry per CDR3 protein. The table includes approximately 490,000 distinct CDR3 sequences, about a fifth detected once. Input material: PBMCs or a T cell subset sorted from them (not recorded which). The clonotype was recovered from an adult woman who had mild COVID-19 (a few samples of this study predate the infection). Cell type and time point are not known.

The CDR3 DNA sequence: TGCAGTGCTAGAGAACGTAGTGCAGGGTGGGACACCGGGGAGCTGTTTTTT. This encodes CSARERSAGWDTGELFF. The rearrangement uses TRBV20-1 and TRBJ2-2; TRBD1 might be the D (5 bases). CDR1 is DFQATT and CDR2 is SNEGSKA in the germline V gene (reference sequence). The V and J ends lost 0 bases and 3 bases respectively, with 17 bases between them. This CDR3 spans 17 amino acids.